These T cell receptor beta chains were read from a single sample in a study of post-analysis software for immune sequencing data. MiXCR was run by TCRdb on the PCR reads, yielding one entry per CDR3 protein. Here the sample spans over 300,000 distinct CDR3 sequences, approximately 33% being singletons. Sequenced: blood. The receptors shown here come from a girl aged 5-17 years with multiple sclerosis. Both conserved end residues are trimmed from each CDR3. Some rows have no size entry. The others give once, few or many, or a class for an expanded clone.

TRBJ2-1 | TRBV28 | few | ASSLLPSGGVKVQF
TRBJ2-3 | TRBV9 | few | ASSARRTSGLGGTDTQY
TRBJ2-1 | TRBV12-3/TRBV12-4 | - | ASSLVAGPMPYNEQF
TRBJ2-1 | TRBV5-1 | few | ASRPGLGIYNEQF
TRBJ2-7 | TRBV28 | - | ASREGSWGDYEQY
TRBJ1-5 | TRBV11-2 | many | ASSLQDYQPQH
TRBJ1-1 | TRBV7-9 | many | ASSPHLLGNTEAF
- | TRBV7-9 | - | ASSLRVDEQY
TRBJ2-7 | TRBV7-9 | few | ASSLEESYEQY
TRBJ1-2 | TRBV7-9 | - | ASSLASRASYGYT
TRBJ2-7 | TRBV12-3/TRBV12-4 | many | ASSPRRSLSYEQY
TRBJ2-3 | TRBV12-3/TRBV12-4 | few | ASRATDTQY
TRBJ1-1 | TRBV7-9 | - | ASSQGGRALNTEAF
TRBJ1-2 | TRBV6-1 | - | ASSSPGPFRVGYT
TRBJ2-5 | TRBV12-3/TRBV12-4 | - | ASSYRHPQEAQY
TRBJ1-6 | TRBV5-1 | - | ASSYYRGGDSPLH
TRBJ1-4 | TRBV12-3/TRBV12-4 | few | ASSAQDMAEKLF
TRBJ2-1 | TRBV18 | few | ASSPPDSNEQF
TRBJ2-1 | TRBV3-1 | few | ASSQTIGQYNEQF
TRBJ2-1 | TRBV20-1 | - | SARSLGSDQETQF
TRBJ2-5 | TRBV20-1 | few | SASGGAKTQY
TRBJ2-3 | TRBV7-3 | - | ASSLGQGGVIEADTQY
TRBJ2-3 | TRBV27 | once | ASSSWTSGGAGTDTQY
TRBJ2-5 | TRBV4-1 | few | ASSQVRGRGETQY
TRBJ1-5 | TRBV20-1 | few | SARRLRSGNQPQH
TRBJ1-5 | TRBV6-1 | - | ASSENTGNQPQH
TRBJ1-1 | TRBV5-6 | - | ASSSGTGKSLDTEAF
TRBJ2-5 | TRBV5-1 | few | ASSFGSGTGQETQY
TRBJ1-2 | TRBV12-3/TRBV12-4 | - | ASLSRYGYT
TRBJ2-3 | TRBV20-1 | - | SASPGVAGRDTQY
TRBJ2-3 | TRBV11-2 | - | ASSSWDSPTDTQY
TRBJ1-5 | TRBV12-3/TRBV12-4 | few | ASSFDRAEYSNQPQH
TRBJ2-5 | TRBV4-3 | - | ASSQVTSGAQETQY
TRBJ1-5 | TRBV10-3 | few | AISAEGLMDQPQH
TRBJ2-1 | TRBV9 | - | ASGVAGDRYNEQF
TRBJ2-7 | TRBV4-1 | - | ASSQTSGISSYEQY
TRBJ2-5 | TRBV20-1 | - | SARVGTDKQY
TRBJ2-7 | TRBV12-3/TRBV12-4 | - | ASSSTHRGRSYEQY
TRBJ1-6 | TRBV21-1 | - | ASSLTRGGTGMNSPLH
TRBJ2-7 | TRBV28 | few | ASSLWDRGFYEQY
TRBJ2-7 | TRBV6-6 | - | ASRPRDRGPQQY
TRBJ2-7 | TRBV13 | few | ASSSWTVDYEQY
TRBJ2-1 | TRBV12-3/TRBV12-4 | few | ASSRAGVAGYNEQF
TRBJ2-1 | TRBV5-1 | once | ASSLAAPTYNEQF
TRBJ2-5 | TRBV10-3 | many | AISGTSGGQETQY
TRBJ2-6 | TRBV5-6 | - | ASSSPGQGYSGANVLT
TRBJ2-3 | TRBV7-2 | - | ASSLAGLAGGSDTDTQY
TRBJ1-2 | TRBV27 | few | ASGTGVYGYT
TRBJ1-1 | TRBV28 | - | ASSGRGEAF
TRBJ1-6 | TRBV4-2 | - | ASSQGGSPLH
TRBJ2-1 | TRBV28 | few | ASSPHYNEQF
TRBJ2-3 | TRBV4-1 | - | ASSQWTASTDTQY
TRBJ2-7 | TRBV13 | - | ASSLETAYEQY
TRBJ1-5 | TRBV19 | - | ASHNPGQGANQPQH
TRBJ1-5 | TRBV6-6 | few | ASSYSSRVVSNQPQH
TRBJ2-7 | TRBV6-2/TRBV6-3 | - | ASSPQESEQY
TRBJ1-1 | TRBV10-3 | few | AIPGKGVGMNTEAF
TRBJ1-2 | TRBV6-2/TRBV6-3 | - | ASSRRGQGDDNYGCT
TRBJ1-4 | TRBV18 | few | ASSEGRSNEKLF